What follows is one T cell receptor beta chain and its context. The record originates from a study of beta chain features in type 1 diabetes. The whole isolated RNA underwent reverse transcription, so sequencing captured expressed TCRB transcripts. Assay: immunoSEQ multiplex PCR; the TCRdb copy retains only in-frame clones and omits some. The sample consists of roughly 40,000 clones, about two thirds of them appearing once. Staining for CD45RO/CCR7/CD25/CD127/CD95/CD27 allowed sorting of CD4+ naive, central memory, regulatory and stem cell-like memory cells. With 7 bases clipped from V and 4 bases from J, the junction kept 5 bases outside the gene matches. There are 14 residues in the CDR3. CDR1 SNHLY and CDR2 FYNNEI come from the germline V gene.

The TCR sequence derives from a woman aged 30 to 39 in good health. The J gene is TRBJ1-2, the V gene TRBV2; 11 bases are a match to TRBD1. What was sequenced was Tregs from blood. The CDR3 loop reads CASIRTGGAYGYTF. CDR3 bases: TGTGCCAGCATCCGGACAGGGGGCGCCTATGGCTACACCTTC.